This T cell receptor (beta chain) was obtained from a study of glioma-infiltrating T cells. CDR3 size: 15 residues. Trimming left V 6 bases short and J 0 bases short, with 12 bases between. The V gene's germline CDR1 is MNHNY and CDR2 SVGAGI (reference sequence). Study-level points and caveats: Above-expected tissue-blood divergence occurred in all gliomas, most in low-grade ones.

Points on this clonotype: Its antigen is undetermined. A much larger clone differs from this one at a single base, so this may be a read error.

TCR alpha and beta CDR3 regions were amplified from RNA using iRepertoire nested multiplex PCR. One-step reverse transcription and amplification started from roughly 100-400 ng of tissue mRNA or PBMC total RNA. TCRdb re-analysed the multiplex PCR reads in MiXCR, keeping a single row per CDR3 protein. The table records about 130,000 distinct CDR3 sequences, about 25% of them present only once. The chain has TRBV6-6 and TRBJ2-1; tentatively, D is TRBD1 (5 bases). The clonotype was recovered from a human donor with low-grade glioma or glioblastoma, undergoing nonglioma brain surgery, or in good health (not recorded which). The specimen was glioma tissue, nonneoplastic brain tissue, or PBMCs (not recorded which). The chain's CDR3 is CASSTTGVSYNEQFF. Written as DNA, the CDR3 is TGTGCCAGCAGCACTACAGGCGTCTCCTACAATGAGCAGTTCTTC.